This T cell receptor (beta chain) was found in a study of OX40 agonist ivuxolimab in advanced cancers. Background on the study: Patients got intravenous ivuxolimab at 0.01 to 10 mg/kg every 2 weeks. Partial responses were seen in three patients, one with hepatocellular carcinoma and two with cutaneous melanoma. Study-level points and caveats: Relative to CD4+ cells, CD8+ T cells on average had more expanded clones.

Clones were sequenced by immunoSEQ multiplex PCR, and TCRdb holds only the in-frame ones, with some missing. Here the sample spans roughly 80,000 clones, just over 85% being singletons. As concerns this clone: Its specificity is not known.

From germline, CDR1 is SQVTM and CDR2 ANQGSEA. Trimming cost V 1 base and J 3 bases, with 18 bases left between them. The CDR3 consists of 16 residues. This receptor was identified in an adult with an advanced solid tumor such as melanoma, head and neck, liver or kidney cancer. The chain recombines TRBV29-1 with TRBJ1-1; D may be TRBD1 (5 bases). Sequenced material: CD4+ or CD8+ T cells sorted from blood, taken in a trial of the OX40 agonist ivuxolimab. CDR3 sequence: CSVEVPGGGDYTEAFF. The DNA of the CDR3 is TGCAGCGTTGAAGTCCCCGGCGGAGGGGATTACACTGAAGCTTTCTTT.